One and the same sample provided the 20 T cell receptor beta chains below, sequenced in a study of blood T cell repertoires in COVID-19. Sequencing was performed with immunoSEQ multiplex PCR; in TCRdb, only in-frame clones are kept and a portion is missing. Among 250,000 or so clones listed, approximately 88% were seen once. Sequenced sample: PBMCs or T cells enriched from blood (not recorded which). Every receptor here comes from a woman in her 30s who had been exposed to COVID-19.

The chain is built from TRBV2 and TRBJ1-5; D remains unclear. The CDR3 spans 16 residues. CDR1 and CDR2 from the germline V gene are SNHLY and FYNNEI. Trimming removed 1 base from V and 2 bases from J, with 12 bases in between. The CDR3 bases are TGTGCCAGCAGTGAAGGCCCGGGGTTGGGCAATCAGCCCCAGCATTTT. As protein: CASSEGPGLGNQPQHF.

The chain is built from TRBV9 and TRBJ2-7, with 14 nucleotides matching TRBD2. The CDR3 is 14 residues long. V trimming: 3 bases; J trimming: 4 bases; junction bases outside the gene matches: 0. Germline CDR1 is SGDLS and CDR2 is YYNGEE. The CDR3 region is CASSGTSGRYEQYF. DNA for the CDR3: TGTGCCAGCAGCGGGACTAGCGGGAGGTACGAGCAGTACTTC. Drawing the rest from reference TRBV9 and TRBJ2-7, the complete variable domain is DSGVTQTPKHLITATGQRVTLRCSPRSGDLSVYWYQQSLDQGLQFLIQYYNGEERAKGNILERFSAQQFPDLHSELNLSSLELGDSALYFCASSGTSGRYEQYFGPGTRLTVT.

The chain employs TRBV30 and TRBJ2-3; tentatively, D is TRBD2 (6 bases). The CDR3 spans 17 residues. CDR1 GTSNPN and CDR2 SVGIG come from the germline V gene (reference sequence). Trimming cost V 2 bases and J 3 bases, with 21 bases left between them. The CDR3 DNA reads TGTGCCTGGAGTTCCCAAATTTCGGCGGGAAGGACAGATACGCAGTATTTT. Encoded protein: CAWSSQISAGRTDTQYF.

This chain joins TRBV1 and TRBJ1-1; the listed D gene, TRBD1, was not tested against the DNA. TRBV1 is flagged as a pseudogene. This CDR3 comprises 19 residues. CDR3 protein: CTSSQARAGTGGPNTEAFF. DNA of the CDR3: TGCACCAGCAGCCAAGCAAGAGCCGGGACAGGGGGACCAAACACTGAAGCTTTCTTT.

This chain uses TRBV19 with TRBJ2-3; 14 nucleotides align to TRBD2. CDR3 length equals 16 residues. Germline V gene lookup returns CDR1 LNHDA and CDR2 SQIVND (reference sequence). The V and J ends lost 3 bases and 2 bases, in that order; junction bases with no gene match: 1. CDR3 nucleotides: TGTGCCAGTAGTATGGGACTAGCGGGGGACACAGATACGCAGTATTTT. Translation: CASSMGLAGDTDTQYF.

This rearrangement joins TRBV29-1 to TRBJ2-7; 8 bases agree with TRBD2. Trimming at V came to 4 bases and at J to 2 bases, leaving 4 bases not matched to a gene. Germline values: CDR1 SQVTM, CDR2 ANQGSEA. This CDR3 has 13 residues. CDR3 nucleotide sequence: TGCAGCGTTGGGCTCGGGGGGGCCTACGAGCAGTACTTC. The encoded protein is CSVGLGGAYEQYF.

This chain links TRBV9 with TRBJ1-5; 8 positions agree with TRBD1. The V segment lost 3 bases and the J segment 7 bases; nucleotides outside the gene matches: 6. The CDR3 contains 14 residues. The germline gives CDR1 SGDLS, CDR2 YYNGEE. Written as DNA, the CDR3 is TGTGCCAGCAGCGGAACAGGGGGTACCCAGCCCCAGCATTTT. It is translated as CASSGTGGTQPQHF.

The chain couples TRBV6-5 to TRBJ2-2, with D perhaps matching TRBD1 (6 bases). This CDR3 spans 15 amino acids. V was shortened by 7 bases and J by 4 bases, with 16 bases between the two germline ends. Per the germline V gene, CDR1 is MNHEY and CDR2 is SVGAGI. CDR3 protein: CASKGTSPSTGELFF. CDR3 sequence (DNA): TGTGCCAGCAAAGGGACATCCCCCTCCACCGGGGAGCTGTTTTTT.

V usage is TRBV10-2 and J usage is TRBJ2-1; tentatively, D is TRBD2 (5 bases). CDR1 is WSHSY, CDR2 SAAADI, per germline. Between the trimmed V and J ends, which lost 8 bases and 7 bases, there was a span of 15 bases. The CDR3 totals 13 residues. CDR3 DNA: TGCGCCAGCGCGGGCCATCCGGAGAATGAGCAGTTCTTC. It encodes CASAGHPENEQFF.

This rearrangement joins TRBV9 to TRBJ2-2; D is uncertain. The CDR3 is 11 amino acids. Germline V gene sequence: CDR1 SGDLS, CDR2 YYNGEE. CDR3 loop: CGCSRAGELFF. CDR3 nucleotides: TGTGGTTGCAGCCGGGCCGGGGAGCTGTTTTTT.

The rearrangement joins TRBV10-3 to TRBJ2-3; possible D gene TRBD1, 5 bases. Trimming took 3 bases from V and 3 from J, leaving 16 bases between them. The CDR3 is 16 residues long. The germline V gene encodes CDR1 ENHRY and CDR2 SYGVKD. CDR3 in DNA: TGTGCCATCAGTGACAACAACATGGACATAACAGATACGCAGTATTTT. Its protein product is CAISDNNMDITDTQYF.

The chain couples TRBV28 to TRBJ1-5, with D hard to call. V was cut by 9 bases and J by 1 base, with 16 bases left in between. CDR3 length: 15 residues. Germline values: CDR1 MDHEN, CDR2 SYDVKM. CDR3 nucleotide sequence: TGTGCCAGTGAAACGGGGATCAGAAGCAATCAGCCCCAGCATTTT. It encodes CASETGIRSNQPQHF. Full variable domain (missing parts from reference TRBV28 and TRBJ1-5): DVKVTQSSRYLVKRTGEKVFLECVQDMDHENMFWYRQDPGLGLRLIYFSYDVKMKEKGDIPEGYSVSREKKERFSLILESASTNQTSMYLCASETGIRSNQPQHFGDGTRLSIL.

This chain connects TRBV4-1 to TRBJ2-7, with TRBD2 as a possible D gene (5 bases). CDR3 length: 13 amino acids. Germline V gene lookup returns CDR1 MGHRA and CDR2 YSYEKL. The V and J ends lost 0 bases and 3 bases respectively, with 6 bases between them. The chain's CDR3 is CASSQDRGYEQYF. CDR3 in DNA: TGCGCCAGCAGCCAAGATCGGGGCTACGAGCAGTACTTC.

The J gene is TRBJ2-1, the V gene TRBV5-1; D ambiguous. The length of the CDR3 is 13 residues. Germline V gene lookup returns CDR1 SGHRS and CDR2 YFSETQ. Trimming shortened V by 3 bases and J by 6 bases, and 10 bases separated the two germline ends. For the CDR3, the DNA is TGCGCCAGCAGCTCCAGGATCACCAATGAGCAGTTCTTC. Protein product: CASSSRITNEQFF. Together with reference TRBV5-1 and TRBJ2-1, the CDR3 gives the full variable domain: KAGVTQTPRYLIKTRGQQVTLSCSPISGHRSVSWYQQTPGQGLQFLFEYFSETQRNKGNFPGRFSGRQFSNSRSEMNVSTLELGDSALYLCASSSRITNEQFFGPGTRLTVL.

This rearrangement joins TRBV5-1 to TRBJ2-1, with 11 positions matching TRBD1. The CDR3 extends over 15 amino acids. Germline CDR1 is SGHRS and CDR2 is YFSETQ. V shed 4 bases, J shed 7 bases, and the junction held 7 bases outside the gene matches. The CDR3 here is CASSPWTGGSNEQFF. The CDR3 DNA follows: TGCGCCAGCAGCCCCTGGACAGGGGGCTCTAATGAGCAGTTCTTC.

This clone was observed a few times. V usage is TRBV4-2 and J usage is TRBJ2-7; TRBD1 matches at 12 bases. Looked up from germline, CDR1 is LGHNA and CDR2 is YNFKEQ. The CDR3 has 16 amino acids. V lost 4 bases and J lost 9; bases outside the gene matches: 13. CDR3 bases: TGTGCCAGCAGCCGCATTGGGACAGGGGGCGAATCGGGGCAGTACTTC. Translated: CASSRIGTGGESGQYF.

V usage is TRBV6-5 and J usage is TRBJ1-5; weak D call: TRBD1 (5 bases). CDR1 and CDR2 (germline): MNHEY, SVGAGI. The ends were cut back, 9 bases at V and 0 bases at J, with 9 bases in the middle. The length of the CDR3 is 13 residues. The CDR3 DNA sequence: TGTGCCAGTTCCAGGGTTAGCAATCAGCCCCAGCATTTT. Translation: CASSRVSNQPQHF.

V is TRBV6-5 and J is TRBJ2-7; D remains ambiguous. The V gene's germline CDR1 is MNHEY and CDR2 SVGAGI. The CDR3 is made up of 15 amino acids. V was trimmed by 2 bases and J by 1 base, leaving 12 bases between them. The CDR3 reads CASSYGSGASYEQYF. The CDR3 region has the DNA TGTGCCAGCAGTTACGGATCGGGTGCATCCTACGAGCAGTACTTC.

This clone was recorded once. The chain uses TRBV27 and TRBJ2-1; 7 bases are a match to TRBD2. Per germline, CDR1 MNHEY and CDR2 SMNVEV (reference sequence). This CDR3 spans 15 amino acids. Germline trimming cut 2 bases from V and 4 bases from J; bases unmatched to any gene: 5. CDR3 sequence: CASSLAQGLYNEQFF. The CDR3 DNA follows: TGTGCCAGCAGTTTAGCCCAGGGACTATACAATGAGCAGTTCTTC.

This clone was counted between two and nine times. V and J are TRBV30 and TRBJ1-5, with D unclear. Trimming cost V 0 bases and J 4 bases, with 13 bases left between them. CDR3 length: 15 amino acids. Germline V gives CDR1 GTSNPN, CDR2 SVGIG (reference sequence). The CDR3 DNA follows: TGTGCCTGGAGTGTACTAGGATCTCCTAATCAGCCCCAGCATTTT. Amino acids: CAWSVLGSPNQPQHF.